Below are 32 T cell receptor beta chains sequenced from a single sample in a study of cytomegalovirus exposure and HLA in healthy donors. Both 60 Vbeta primers and 13 Jbeta primers went into the PCR. Measured with immunoSEQ multiplex PCR; TCRdb has only the in-frame clones, and not every one. The sample includes roughly 80,000 clones, roughly 76% of them seen just once. Sequencing was done on a sample of PBMCs. The receptor source for this set is a woman aged 25 to 39 in good health and CMV-seronegative.

The rearrangement links TRBV27 to TRBJ1-3; 8 bases map to TRBD1. Trimming took 4 bases from V and 3 from J; bases not matched to a gene: 11. The CDR3 runs to 17 residues. Per the germline V gene, CDR1 is MNHEY and CDR2 is SMNVEV (reference sequence). CDR3 sequence: CASSSQGQGFFGNTIYF. As DNA, the CDR3 is TGTGCCAGCAGTTCTCAAGGACAGGGATTCTTTGGAAACACCATATATTTT.

This chain links TRBV9 with TRBJ2-3, with a weak D call TRBD1 (5 bases). The CDR3 is made up of 15 amino acids. V was pared by 1 base and J by 1 base, with 10 bases between. CDR1 SGDLS and CDR2 YYNGEE come from the germline V gene. CDR3 sequence reads: CASSVSLGGTDTQYF. CDR3 bases: TGTGCCAGCAGCGTATCCCTAGGGGGCACAGATACGCAGTATTTT.

V usage is TRBV5-1 and J usage is TRBJ1-5; no reliable D call. V was trimmed by 4 bases and J by 2 bases, leaving 13 bases between them. CDR1 and CDR2 from the germline V gene are SGHRS and YFSETQ. CDR3 length equals 15 residues. CDR3 DNA sequence: TGCGCCAGCAGCCGCGGTCCGGGAGGCAATCAGCCCCAGCATTTT. Its translation: CASSRGPGGNQPQHF.

The V call is TRBV5-1, the J call TRBJ2-5; 9 bases are shared with TRBD2. The V gene end was trimmed by 4 bases and the J gene end by 5 bases; junction bases not matched to a gene: 15. CDR3 length: 17 amino acids. Per germline, CDR1 SGHRS and CDR2 YFSETQ. CDR3 residues: CASSDPAGGRGEETQYF. DNA of the CDR3: TGCGCCAGCAGCGATCCAGCGGGAGGCCGCGGTGAGGAGACCCAGTACTTC. Full variable domain (rest looked up from reference TRBV5-1 and TRBJ2-5): KAGVTQTPRYLIKTRGQQVTLSCSPISGHRSVSWYQQTPGQGLQFLFEYFSETQRNKGNFPGRFSGRQFSNSRSEMNVSTLELGDSALYLCASSDPAGGRGEETQYFGPGTRLLVL.

The V call is TRBV5-1, the J call TRBJ2-2; 12 bases fit TRBD2. In germline, CDR1 is SGHRS, CDR2 YFSETQ. V shed 4 bases, J shed 5 bases, and the junction held 9 bases outside the gene matches. The CDR3 spans 17 residues. The CDR3 region has the DNA TGCGCCAGCAGCCCCTTTCCCCTAGCGGGAGGGACCGGGGAGCTGTTTTTT. This encodes CASSPFPLAGGTGELFF.

The genes are TRBV11-2 and TRBJ2-1, with 7 bases fitting TRBD2. The CDR3 consists of 16 residues. After removal of 5 bases from V and 4 bases from J, the junction contained 11 bases not matched to a gene. Per the germline V gene, CDR1 is SGHAT and CDR2 is FQNNGV. This chain's CDR3 is CASSPLGGRDYNEQFF. The CDR3 region has the DNA TGTGCCAGCAGCCCGTTGGGCGGGAGAGATTACAATGAGCAGTTCTTC.

The J gene is TRBJ1-2, the V gene TRBV7-2, with 11 positions matching TRBD1. The CDR3 covers 16 residues. Germline loops: CDR1 SGHTA, CDR2 FQGNSA. J gave up 4 bases and V 1 base, and 5 bases lay outside the gene matches. The CDR3 DNA follows: TGTGCCAGCAGCTTAGGGGGACAGGGGGGGAGCTATGGCTACACCTTC. As protein: CASSLGGQGGSYGYTF.

This sequence joins TRBV28 and TRBJ1-2; 9 bases are a match to TRBD1. Germline-derived CDR1 and CDR2 are MDHEN and SYDVKM. V shed 3 bases, J shed 6 bases, and the junction held 20 bases outside the gene matches. The CDR3 consists of 19 residues. This CDR3 reads CASSFVSVDRGRSSDGYTF. In DNA form, the CDR3 reads TGTGCCAGCAGTTTTGTCAGTGTTGACAGGGGGAGATCGAGCGATGGCTACACCTTC.

The chain employs TRBV11-2 and TRBJ2-2; D not certain. This CDR3 has 14 residues. Trimming shortened V by 0 bases and J by 4 bases, and 6 bases separated the two germline ends. The germline gives CDR1 SGHAT, CDR2 FQNNGV. Here the CDR3 reads CASSLDRLTGELFF. CDR3 sequence (DNA): TGTGCCAGCAGCTTAGATCGACTCACCGGGGAGCTGTTTTTT.

As to this clone: Other nucleotide sequences from this sample produce the same CDR3. CDR3 region: CASKPTGPTDTQYF. The CDR3 coding sequence is TGTGCCAGCAAGCCGACAGGACCCACAGATACGCAGTATTTT. The chain joins TRBV27 to TRBJ2-3; maybe TRBD1 (6 bases). The CDR3 consists of 14 residues. The germline gives CDR1 MNHEY, CDR2 SMNVEV (reference sequence). With 7 bases removed from V and 2 bases from J, the gap between germline ends came to 13 bases.

The chain links TRBV7-3 to TRBJ2-1; unclear D gene. Germline V gene data show CDR1 as SGHTA and CDR2 as FQGTGA. V was cut by 2 bases and J by 5 bases, with 7 bases left in between. The CDR3 length is 13 residues. DNA of the CDR3: TGTGCCAGCAGCTTACAGTATGACAATGAGCAGTTCTTC. It yields the protein CASSLQYDNEQFF.

As concerns this clone: One end of the junction is discordant with germline, which a read error may explain. This rearrangement joins TRBV4-2 to TRBJ2-6; 8 nucleotides line up with TRBD2. The CDR3 loop spans 18 amino acids. Germline loops: CDR1 LGHNA, CDR2 YNFKEQ. DNA for the CDR3: TGTGCCAGCAGCCAAGATGGAAGCGGGAGAGCTGGGGCCAACGGCCTGACTTTC. The encoded protein is CASSQDGSGRAGANGLTF.

V and J are TRBV12-5 and TRBJ1-2, with D tentatively TRBD1 (6 bases). Germline V gene lookup returns CDR1 LGHNT and CDR2 FRNRAP. The CDR3 covers 13 residues. Trimming shortened V by 5 bases and J by 6 bases, and 13 bases separated the two germline ends. In DNA form, the CDR3 reads TGTGCTAGTGGTCCGGACAGTGAGGATGGCTACACCTTC. The encoded protein is CASGPDSEDGYTF. Complete variable domain (other parts from reference TRBV12-5 and TRBJ1-2): DARVTQTPRHKVTEMGQEVTMRCQPILGHNTVFWYRQTMMQGLELLAYFRNRAPLDDSGMPKDRFSAEMPDATLATLKIQPSEPRDSAVYFCASGPDSEDGYTFGSGTRLTVV.

This chain uses TRBV14 with TRBJ1-3; TRBD1 matches 7 bases. The length of the CDR3 is 14 residues. J lost 9 bases, V lost 6 bases, and 11 bases had no gene match. Germline V lookup: CDR1 SGHDN, CDR2 FVKESK. The CDR3 loop is CASRTTGRVSTIYF. The CDR3 nucleotides are TGTGCCAGCAGGACGACAGGGCGGGTTAGCACCATATATTTT. The variable domain in full, completed from reference TRBV14 and TRBJ1-3, reads EAGVTQFPSHSVIEKGQTVTLRCDPISGHDNLYWYRRVMGKEIKFLLHFVKESKQDESGMPNNRFLAERTGGTYSTLKVQPAELEDSGVYFCASRTTGRVSTIYFGEGSWLTVV.

The chain recombines TRBV7-9 with TRBJ1-1; possible D gene TRBD1, 5 bases. The germline V gene has CDR1 SEHNR and CDR2 FQNEAQ (reference sequence). The CDR3 is 14 amino acids. The V and J ends lost 1 base and 5 bases respectively, with 11 bases between them. The CDR3 DNA reads TGTGCCAGCAGCTTAGGCCGGGGGGTGACTGAAGCTTTCTTT. Its protein is CASSLGRGVTEAFF.

The rearrangement uses TRBV2 and TRBJ2-1, with 14 bases that match TRBD2. Germline CDR1 and CDR2: SNHLY and FYNNEI. The J segment lost 9 bases and the V segment lost 4 bases, leaving 8 bases of the junction unmatched. The CDR3 consists of 16 residues. This CDR3 is CASSAPGLAGVGEQFF. Written as DNA, the CDR3 is TGTGCCAGCAGTGCTCCGGGACTAGCGGGAGTAGGTGAGCAGTTCTTC. Looking up the rest from reference TRBV2 and TRBJ2-1 gives the full variable domain: EPEVTQTPSHQVTQMGQEVILRCVPISNHLYFYWYRQILGQKVEFLVSFYNNEISEKSEIFDDQFSVERPDGSNFTLKIRSTKLEDSAMYFCASSAPGLAGVGEQFFGPGTRLTVL.

This clone was counted a few times. The V and J genes are TRBV5-6 and TRBJ1-1, with a possible D match to TRBD1 (6 bases). Germline-derived CDR1 and CDR2 are SGHDT and YYEEEE. The V and J ends lost 4 bases and 0 bases respectively, with 13 bases between them. CDR3 length equals 15 residues. The CDR3: CASSGNRELNTEAFF. CDR3 nucleotides: TGTGCCAGCAGCGGAAACAGGGAACTGAACACTGAAGCTTTCTTT.

This rearrangement joins TRBV15 to TRBJ2-7, with 7 bases lining up with TRBD2. Germline V gives CDR1 LNHNV, CDR2 YYDKDF (reference sequence). With V trimmed by 5 bases and J by 3 bases, 7 bases remained unmatched. There are 14 residues in the CDR3. The CDR3 DNA follows: TGTGCCACCAGCCTGGGGCTAGCGGACTACGAGCAGTACTTC. It is translated as CATSLGLADYEQYF.

This clone occurred a few times. The chain carries TRBV29-1 and TRBJ2-7; 12 nucleotides match TRBD1. Germline V gene sequence: CDR1 SQVTM, CDR2 ANQGSEA. The CDR3 length is 14 residues. The V gene end was trimmed by 6 bases and the J gene end by 7 bases; junction bases not matched to a gene: 10. CDR3 DNA: TGCAGCGTACCCCGGGACAGGGGGCCGGGGGAGCAGTACTTC. Amino acids: CSVPRDRGPGEQYF.

V gene TRBV13 combines with J gene TRBJ2-5; TRBD2 matches 8 bases. The closer fit of TRBJ2-7 to the DNA end suggests the J call may be wrong. The CDR3 length is 16 residues. CDR1 is PRHDT and CDR2 is FYEKMQ in the germline V gene (reference sequence). The CDR3 is CASSHWRLAGSYEQYF. For the CDR3, the DNA is TGTGCCAGCAGCCATTGGCGGTTAGCGGGAAGTTACGAGCAGTACTTC.

This chain connects TRBV6-5 to TRBJ2-7, with 10 bases that match TRBD1. The CDR3 sequence is 14 residues long. Germline V gene data show CDR1 as MNHEY and CDR2 as SVGAGI. Losses at the gene ends were 5 bases for V and 4 bases for J; bases not matched to a gene: 5. CDR3 in amino acids: CASSHGTGVYEQYF. In DNA, the CDR3 is TGTGCCAGCAGTCACGGGACAGGGGTATACGAGCAGTACTTC.

The chain joins TRBV28 to TRBJ1-5, with D unclear. The germline V and J ends were trimmed by 5 bases and 0 bases, with 11 bases remaining between them. Germline V gene lookup returns CDR1 MDHEN and CDR2 SYDVKM. The length of the CDR3 is 15 residues. CDR3 residues: CASSQLLNSNQPQHF. In DNA, the CDR3 is TGTGCCAGCAGTCAACTCCTCAATAGCAATCAGCCCCAGCATTTT. Combining the CDR3 with reference TRBV28 and TRBJ1-5 gives the whole variable domain DVKVTQSSRYLVKRTGEKVFLECVQDMDHENMFWYRQDPGLGLRLIYFSYDVKMKEKGDIPEGYSVSREKKERFSLILESASTNQTSMYLCASSQLLNSNQPQHFGDGTRLSIL.

This clone was picked up one time. The genes are TRBV28 and TRBJ2-7, with a weak D call TRBD1 (6 bases). With 3 bases removed from V and 5 bases from J, the gap between germline ends came to 11 bases. Looked up from germline, CDR1 is MDHEN and CDR2 is SYDVKM. The CDR3 totals 13 residues. DNA of the CDR3: TGTGCCAGCAGTTTCAGGGGTTGGCACGAGCAGTACTTC. Its translation: CASSFRGWHEQYF.

The rearrangement joins TRBV5-4 to TRBJ2-3, with 13 positions matching TRBD2. Germline V lookup: CDR1 SGHNT, CDR2 YYREEE (reference sequence). V was pared by 2 bases and J by 3 bases, with 9 bases of the junction left unmatched. The CDR3 consists of 18 residues. The CDR3 spells CASSFSLAGGLGTDTQYF. CDR3 in DNA: TGTGCCAGCAGCTTTTCACTAGCGGGGGGGTTAGGGACAGATACGCAGTATTTT. Supplemented by reference TRBV5-4 and TRBJ2-3, the full variable domain reads ETGVTQSPTHLIKTRGQQVTLRCSSQSGHNTVSWYQQALGQGPQFIFQYYREEENGRGNFPPRFSGLQFPNYSSELNVNALELDDSALYLCASSFSLAGGLGTDTQYFGPGTRLTVL.

The chain uses TRBV5-6 and TRBJ1-5, with D perhaps matching TRBD1 (6 bases). This CDR3 region has 16 residues. In germline, CDR1 is SGHDT, CDR2 YYEEEE. The V end was cut by 0 bases, the J end by 0 bases, with 10 bases between. The DNA for the CDR3 is TGTGCCAGCAGCTTGGGTCCACAGGGTAGCAATCAGCCCCAGCATTTT. Its protein product is CASSLGPQGSNQPQHF.

The genes are TRBV27 and TRBJ2-7; 9 nucleotides match TRBD1. Germline loops: CDR1 MNHEY, CDR2 SMNVEV (reference sequence). V was clipped by 5 bases and J by 2 bases; unmatched bases: 13. The CDR3 loop spans 17 amino acids. The CDR3 loop reads CASSPAGTGRFTYEQYF. In DNA, the CDR3 is TGTGCCAGCAGTCCCGCCGGGACAGGGCGCTTCACCTACGAGCAGTACTTC.

This clone occurred once. The chain employs TRBV27 and TRBJ2-1, with D perhaps TRBD2 (6 bases). V gave up 2 bases and J gave up 9 bases, with 14 bases separating them. The germline gives CDR1 MNHEY, CDR2 SMNVEV (reference sequence). CDR3 size: 14 residues. CDR3 sequence reads: CASSLGLPIREQFF. CDR3 nucleotides: TGTGCCAGCAGTTTAGGACTACCGATCCGTGAGCAGTTCTTC.

J is TRBJ2-3 and V is TRBV19, with 9 positions matching TRBD2. The CDR3 length is 16 residues. V lost 3 bases and J lost 9; bases outside the gene matches: 13. Germline CDR1 is LNHDA and CDR2 is SQIVND (reference sequence). Here the CDR3 DNA reads TGTGCCAGTAGTATGGCGTGGCGGGAGGGCCTCGAAACGCAGTATTTT. This codes for CASSMAWREGLETQYF.

This clone was picked up one time. Germline and junction disagree at one end, which may indicate a read error. The chain couples TRBV27 to TRBJ2-3, with 8 bases aligning to TRBD2. The CDR3 has 16 residues. Germline V gene sequence: CDR1 MNHEY, CDR2 SMNVEV (reference sequence). In DNA form, the CDR3 reads TGTGCCCGCAGTCCACTAGCGGAGTTTAGCACAGATACGCAGTATTTT. Encoded protein: CARSPLAEFSTDTQYF.

To note about this clone: Germline is not matched at one junction end, which may reflect a read error. The chain recombines TRBV7-7 with TRBJ2-7, with D perhaps matching TRBD2 (6 bases). The length of the CDR3 is 14 residues. Looked up from germline, CDR1 is SSHAT and CDR2 is FNYEAQ (reference sequence). CDR3 sequence: CASSLGDLNYEQYF. CDR3 DNA: TGTGCTAGCAGCTTAGGGGACTTAAACTACGAGCAGTACTTC.

This clone has just a few counts. V is TRBV2 and J is TRBJ2-1; 7 bases line up with TRBD1. Trimming at V came to 10 bases and at J to 1 base, leaving 4 bases not matched to a gene. Germline-derived CDR1 and CDR2 are SNHLY and FYNNEI. The CDR3 spans 13 residues. The CDR3 nucleotides read TGTGCCAACACAGGGGAATCCTACAATGAGCAGTTCTTC. The encoded protein is CANTGESYNEQFF. Full variable domain (missing parts from reference TRBV2 and TRBJ2-1): EPEVTQTPSHQVTQMGQEVILRCVPISNHLYFYWYRQILGQKVEFLVSFYNNEISEKSEIFDDQFSVERPDGSNFTLKIRSTKLEDSAMYFCANTGESYNEQFFGPGTRLTVL.

The chain couples TRBV9 to TRBJ1-3; D possibly corresponds to TRBD1 (5 bases). CDR3 length: 15 amino acids. The V gene's germline CDR1 is SGDLS and CDR2 YYNGEE. V was clipped by 4 bases and J by 0 bases, with 11 bases between them. The CDR3 protein is CASSLEGLSGNTIYF. In nucleotides, the CDR3 is TGTGCCAGCAGCCTGGAGGGGCTCTCTGGAAACACCATATATTTT.